This is a list of T cell receptor beta chains from one sample in a study of cytomegalovirus exposure and HLA in healthy donors. Generated by immunoSEQ multiplex PCR, the TCRdb table keeps only in-frame clones and is missing some. The sample gives 95,000 to 150,000 clones, more than 60% of which show up once; around 4.1% is in the top ten. Sequencing was performed on PBMCs. The receptors stem from a middle-aged woman in good health and CMV-seronegative. CDR3s include the opening cysteine and the closing phenylalanine or tryptophan. A D gene is named only where the DNA matches it firmly. Size is omitted from some rows. Given values are once, few, many or a class for expanded clones.

V gene	J gene	D gene	clone size	CDR3 protein	CDR3 DNA
TRBV5-4	TRBJ2-1	TRBD2	NA	CASSKTSGRKGEQFF	TGTGCCAGCAGCAAAACTAGCGGGAGGAAGGGTGAGCAGTTCTTC
TRBV27	TRBJ1-1	NA	few	CASSFGLRGGGTEAFF	TGTGCCAGCAGTTTCGGGTTACGAGGGGGTGGTACTGAAGCTTTCTTT
TRBV11-3	TRBJ2-1	TRBD2	NA	CASSATGGSLASYNEQFF	TGTGCCAGCAGCGCCACGGGAGGGTCCCTAGCATCATACAATGAGCAGTTCTTC
TRBV5-4	TRBJ2-5	TRBD2	NA	CASSTIGGRETQYF	TGTGCCAGCAGCACAATCGGCGGGAGAGAGACCCAGTACTTC
TRBV9	TRBJ2-5	TRBD2	once	CASSVGNSGGETQYF	TGTGCCAGCAGCGTAGGTAATAGCGGGGGAGAGACCCAGTACTTC
TRBV6-5	TRBJ1-3	NA	NA	CASSYAGTSGNTIYF	TGTGCCAGCAGTTACGCGGGAACCTCGGGAAACACCATATATTTT
TRBV6-6	TRBJ1-6	NA	NA	CASSYSTPYNSPLHF	TGTGCCAGCAGTTACTCCACACCCTATAATTCACCCCTCCACTTT
TRBV28	TRBJ2-7	TRBD1	few	CASTYGTEGYEQYF	TGTGCCAGCACCTACGGGACAGAGGGCTACGAGCAGTACTTC
TRBV7-2	TRBJ2-7	NA	few	CASSRPGSYEQYF	TGTGCCAGCAGCCGACCGGGGAGCTACGAGCAGTACTTC
TRBV28	TRBJ2-1	TRBD1	medium-sized	CASTWAGQGNNEQFF	TGTGCCAGCACGTGGGCGGGACAGGGGAACAATGAGCAGTTCTTC
TRBV4-2	TRBJ2-2	NA	NA	CASSQLQGPGELFF	TGTGCCAGCAGCCAACTGCAGGGGCCCGGGGAGCTGTTTTTT
TRBV12-5	TRBJ1-2	TRBD1	many	CASGLLTGANGYTF	TGTGCTAGTGGTTTGCTCACAGGGGCAAATGGCTACACCTTC
TRBV2	TRBJ2-3	TRBD2	once	CARQLADASTDTQYF	TGTGCCAGACAGCTAGCGGACGCTAGCACAGATACGCAGTATTTT